This T cell receptor (beta chain) was observed in a study of CD8+CD57+ T cells in acquired aplastic anemia. The TCR beta profiling, which covered VDJ combination and CDR3 sequence, was carried out using genomic DNA as the template. From the reads, TCRdb called clonotypes with MiXCR, one entry per CDR3 protein. The sample carries 170,000 or so distinct CDR3 sequences, roughly 48% recorded once. This clonotype appeared many times. The antigen remains undetermined. Study-level results: Simpson's diversity of CD8+ cells was not significantly different in patients compared with controls. Patients and controls shared twenty-nine CD8+ CDR3 sequences.

Sequencing was done on patients that had shown CD8+CD57+ cell expansion by flow cytometry. Sampling of blood occurred while the patients had still received no therapy. V dropped 4 bases and J dropped 2; count of bases not matched to a gene: 3. CDR3 length: 14 amino acids. Germline CDR1 is KGHSH and CDR2 is LQKENI. Material for sequencing was sorted CD4+, CD8+, or CD8+CD57+ T cells (not recorded which) from PBMCs. V usage is TRBV18 and J usage is TRBJ1-2; TRBD1 matches 8 bases. This receptor was identified in a human donor with aplastic anemia. This CDR3 is CASSHQGANYGYTF. DNA of the CDR3: TGTGCCAGCTCACATCAGGGGGCGAACTATGGCTACACCTTC. Looking up the rest from reference TRBV18 and TRBJ1-2 gives the full variable domain: NAGVMQNPRHLVRRRGQEARLRCSPMKGHSHVYWYRQLPEEGLKFMVYLQKENIIDESGMPKERFSAEFPKEGPSILRIQQVVRGDSAAYFCASSHQGANYGYTFGSGTRLTVV.